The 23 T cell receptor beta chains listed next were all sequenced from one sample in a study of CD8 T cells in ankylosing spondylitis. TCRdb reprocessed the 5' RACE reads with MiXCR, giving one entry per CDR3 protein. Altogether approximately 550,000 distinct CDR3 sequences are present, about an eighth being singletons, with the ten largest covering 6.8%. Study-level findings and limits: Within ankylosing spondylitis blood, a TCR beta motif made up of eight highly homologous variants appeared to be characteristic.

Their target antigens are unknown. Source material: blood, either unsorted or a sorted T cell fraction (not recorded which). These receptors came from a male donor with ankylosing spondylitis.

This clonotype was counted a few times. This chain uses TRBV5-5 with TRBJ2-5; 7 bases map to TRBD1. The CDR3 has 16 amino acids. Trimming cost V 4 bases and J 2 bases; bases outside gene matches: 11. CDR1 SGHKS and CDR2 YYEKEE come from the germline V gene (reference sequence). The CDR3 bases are TGTGCCAGCAGCATAGCTTTAAGACAGGGTCAAGAGACCCAGTACTTC. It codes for CASSIALRQGQETQYF.

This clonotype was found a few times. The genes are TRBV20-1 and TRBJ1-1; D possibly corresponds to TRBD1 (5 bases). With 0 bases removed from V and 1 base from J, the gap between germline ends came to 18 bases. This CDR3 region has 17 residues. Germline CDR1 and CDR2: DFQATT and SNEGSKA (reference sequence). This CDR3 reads CSARDSSWGLRNTEAFF. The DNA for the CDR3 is TGCAGTGCTAGAGATAGTTCTTGGGGACTTAGGAACACTGAAGCTTTCTTT.

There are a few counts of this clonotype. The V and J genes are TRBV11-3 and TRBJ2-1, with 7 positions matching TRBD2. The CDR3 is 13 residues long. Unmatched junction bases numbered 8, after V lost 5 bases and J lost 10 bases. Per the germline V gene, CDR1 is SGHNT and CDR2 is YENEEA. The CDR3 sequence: CASSPLARREQFF. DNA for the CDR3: TGTGCCAGCAGCCCACTAGCGCGGCGAGAGCAGTTCTTC.

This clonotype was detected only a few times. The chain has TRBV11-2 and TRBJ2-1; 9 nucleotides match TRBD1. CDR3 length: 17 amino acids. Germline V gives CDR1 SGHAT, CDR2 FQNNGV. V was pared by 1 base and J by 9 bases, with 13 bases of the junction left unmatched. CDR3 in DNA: TGTGCCAGCAGCTTAGCAGTTGGGACAGGGACGTTGGGTGAGCAGTTCTTC. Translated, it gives CASSLAVGTGTLGEQFF.

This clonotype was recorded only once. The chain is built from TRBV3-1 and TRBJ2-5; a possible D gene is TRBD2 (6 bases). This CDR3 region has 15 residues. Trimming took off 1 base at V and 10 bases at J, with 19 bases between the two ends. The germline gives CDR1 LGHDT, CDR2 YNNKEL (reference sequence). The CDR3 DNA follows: TGTGCCAGCAGCCAAGTCGGTCTAGCGTCAAGGAGCCAGTACTTC. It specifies CASSQVGLASRSQYF.

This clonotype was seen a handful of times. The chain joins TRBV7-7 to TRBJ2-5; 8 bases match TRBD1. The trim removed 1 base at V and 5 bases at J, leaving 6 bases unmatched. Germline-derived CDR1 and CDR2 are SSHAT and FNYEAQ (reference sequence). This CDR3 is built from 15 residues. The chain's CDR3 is CASSLETGDGETQYF. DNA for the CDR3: TGTGCCAGCAGCTTAGAGACAGGGGATGGGGAGACCCAGTACTTC.

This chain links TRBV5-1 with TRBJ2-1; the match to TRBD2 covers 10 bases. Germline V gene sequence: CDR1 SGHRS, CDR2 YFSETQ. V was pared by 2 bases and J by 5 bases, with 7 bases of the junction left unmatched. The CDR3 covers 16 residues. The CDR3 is CASSFFGTSENNEQFF. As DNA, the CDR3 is TGCGCCAGCAGCTTTTTTGGGACTAGCGAGAACAATGAGCAGTTCTTC.

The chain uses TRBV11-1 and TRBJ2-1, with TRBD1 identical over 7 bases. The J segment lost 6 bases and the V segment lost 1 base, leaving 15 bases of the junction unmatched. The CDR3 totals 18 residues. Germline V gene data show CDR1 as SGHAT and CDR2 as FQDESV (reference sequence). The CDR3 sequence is CASSLGEGAASKFNEQFF. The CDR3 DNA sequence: TGTGCCAGCAGCTTAGGTGAGGGGGCGGCTAGCAAATTCAATGAGCAGTTCTTC.

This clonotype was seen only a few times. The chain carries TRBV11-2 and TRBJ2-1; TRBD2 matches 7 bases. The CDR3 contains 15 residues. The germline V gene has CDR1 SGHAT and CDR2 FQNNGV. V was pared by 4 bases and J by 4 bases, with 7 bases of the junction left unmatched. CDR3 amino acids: CASSSVAGLYNEQFF. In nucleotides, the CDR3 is TGTGCCAGCAGCTCGGTAGCGGGCCTATACAATGAGCAGTTCTTC.

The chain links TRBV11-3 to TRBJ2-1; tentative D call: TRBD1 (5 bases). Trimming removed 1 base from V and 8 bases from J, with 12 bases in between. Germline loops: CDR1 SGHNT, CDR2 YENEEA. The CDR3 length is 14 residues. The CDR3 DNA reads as TGTGCCAGCAGCTTAGGACAGCTGATCTATGAGCAGTTCTTC. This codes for CASSLGQLIYEQFF. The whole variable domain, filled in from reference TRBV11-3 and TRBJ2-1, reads EAGVVQSPRYKIIEKKQPVAFWCNPISGHNTLYWYLQNLGQGPELLIRYENEEAVDDSQLPKDRFSAERLKGVDSTLKIQPAELGDSAVYLCASSLGQLIYEQFFGPGTRLTVL.

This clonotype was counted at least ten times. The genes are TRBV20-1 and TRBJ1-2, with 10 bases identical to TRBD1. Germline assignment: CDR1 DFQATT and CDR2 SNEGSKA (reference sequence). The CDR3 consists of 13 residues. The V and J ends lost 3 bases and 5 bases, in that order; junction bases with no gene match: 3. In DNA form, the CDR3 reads TGCAGTGCTAGGGACAGGGGGAGATATGGCTACACCTTC. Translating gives CSARDRGRYGYTF.

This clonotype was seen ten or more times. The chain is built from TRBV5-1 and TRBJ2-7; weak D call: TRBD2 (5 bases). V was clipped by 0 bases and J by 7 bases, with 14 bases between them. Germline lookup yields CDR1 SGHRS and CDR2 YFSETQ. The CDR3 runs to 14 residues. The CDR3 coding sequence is TGCGCCAGCAGCTTGGAGGCCGAATCGGGGGAGCAGTACGTC. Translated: CASSLEAESGEQYV.

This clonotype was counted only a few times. The CDR3 sequence is CASSVQGLEYF. Written as DNA, the CDR3 is TGTGCCAGCAGTGTTCAGGGGCTGGAGTACTTC. This sequence joins TRBV2 and TRBJ2-7, with D possibly TRBD1 on 6 matching bases. V lost 4 bases, J lost 11 bases, and 12 bases lay in between. CDR1 is SNHLY, CDR2 FYNNEI, per germline. This CDR3 contains 11 residues.

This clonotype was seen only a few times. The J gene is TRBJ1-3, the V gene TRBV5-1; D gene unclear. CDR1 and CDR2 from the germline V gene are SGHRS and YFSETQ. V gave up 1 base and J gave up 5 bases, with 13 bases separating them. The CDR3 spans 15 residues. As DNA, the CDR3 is TGCGCCAGCAGCTTGTCCCAGGACCTAAGAAACACCATATATTTT. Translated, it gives CASSLSQDLRNTIYF.

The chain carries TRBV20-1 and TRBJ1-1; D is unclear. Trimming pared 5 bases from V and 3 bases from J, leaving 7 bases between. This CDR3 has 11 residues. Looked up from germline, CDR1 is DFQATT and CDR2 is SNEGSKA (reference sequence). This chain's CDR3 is CSAHEDTEAFF. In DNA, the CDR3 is TGCAGTGCTCACGAAGACACTGAAGCTTTCTTT.

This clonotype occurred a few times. The CDR3: CASRANIGLGGYTF. The CDR3 DNA sequence: TGTGCCAGCAGAGCTAATATAGGACTGGGGGGCTACACCTTC. The gene calls are TRBV6-1 and TRBJ1-2, with D hard to call. CDR1 MNHNS and CDR2 SASEGT come from the germline V gene. Trimming removed 6 bases from V and 8 bases from J, with 19 bases in between. The length of the CDR3 is 14 residues.

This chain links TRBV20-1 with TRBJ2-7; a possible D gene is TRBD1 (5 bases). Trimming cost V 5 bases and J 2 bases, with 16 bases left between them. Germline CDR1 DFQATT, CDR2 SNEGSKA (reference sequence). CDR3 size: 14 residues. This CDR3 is CSAPEVKGTYEQYF. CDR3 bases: TGCAGTGCTCCAGAGGTGAAGGGGACCTACGAGCAGTACTTC.

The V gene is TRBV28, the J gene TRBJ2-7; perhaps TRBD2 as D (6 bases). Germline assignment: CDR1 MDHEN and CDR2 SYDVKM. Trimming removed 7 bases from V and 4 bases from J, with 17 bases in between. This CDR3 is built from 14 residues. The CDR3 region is CASTRNSGRYEQYV. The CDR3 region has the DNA TGTGCCAGCACCCGAAACTCAGGGAGGTACGAGCAGTACGTC.

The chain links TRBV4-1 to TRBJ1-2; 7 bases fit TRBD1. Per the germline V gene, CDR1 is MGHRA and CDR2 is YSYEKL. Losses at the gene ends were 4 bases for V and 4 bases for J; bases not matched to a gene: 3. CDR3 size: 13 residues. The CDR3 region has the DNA TGCGCCAGCAGCCCCGACAGGGTCTATGGCTACACCTTC. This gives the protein CASSPDRVYGYTF.

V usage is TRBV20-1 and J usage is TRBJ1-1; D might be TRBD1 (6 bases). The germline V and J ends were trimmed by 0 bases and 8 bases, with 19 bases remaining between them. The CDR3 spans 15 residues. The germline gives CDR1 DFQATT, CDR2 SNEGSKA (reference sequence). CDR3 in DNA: TGCAGTGCTAGAGATGTACAGGGAGCTTATACGGAAGCTTTCTTT. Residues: CSARDVQGAYTEAFF.

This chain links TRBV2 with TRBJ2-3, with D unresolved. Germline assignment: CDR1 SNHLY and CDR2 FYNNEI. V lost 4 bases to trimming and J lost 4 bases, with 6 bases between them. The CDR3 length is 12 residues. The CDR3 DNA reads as TGTGCCAGCAGTGGTGTAGCAGATACGCAGTATTTT. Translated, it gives CASSGVADTQYF. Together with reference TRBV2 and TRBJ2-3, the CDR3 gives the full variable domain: EPEVTQTPSHQVTQMGQEVILRCVPISNHLYFYWYRQILGQKVEFLVSFYNNEISEKSEIFDDQFSVERPDGSNFTLKIRSTKLEDSAMYFCASSGVADTQYFGPGTRLTVL.

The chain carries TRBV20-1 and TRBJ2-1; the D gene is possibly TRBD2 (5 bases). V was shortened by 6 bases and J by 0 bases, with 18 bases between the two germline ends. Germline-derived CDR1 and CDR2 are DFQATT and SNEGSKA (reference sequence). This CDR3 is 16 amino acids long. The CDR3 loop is CSAVTASGSSYNEQFF. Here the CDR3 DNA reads TGCAGTGCGGTTACCGCAAGCGGCAGCTCCTACAATGAGCAGTTCTTC.

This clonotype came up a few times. DNA of the CDR3: TGTGCCAGCAGCCTACAGGGGGCTATTGGAAACACCGGGGAGCTGTTTTTT. Amino acid sequence: CASSLQGAIGNTGELFF. This rearrangement joins TRBV2 to TRBJ2-2, with 9 bases lining up with TRBD1. CDR1 and CDR2 (germline): SNHLY, FYNNEI. The CDR3 contains 17 residues. V dropped 6 bases and J dropped 2; count of bases not matched to a gene: 10.